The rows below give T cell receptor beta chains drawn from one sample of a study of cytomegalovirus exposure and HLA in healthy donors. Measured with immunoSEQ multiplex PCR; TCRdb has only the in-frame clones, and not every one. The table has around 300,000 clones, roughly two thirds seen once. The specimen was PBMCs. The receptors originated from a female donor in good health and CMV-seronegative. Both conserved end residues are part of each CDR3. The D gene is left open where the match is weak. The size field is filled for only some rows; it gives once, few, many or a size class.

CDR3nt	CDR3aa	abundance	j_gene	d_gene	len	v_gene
TGCGCCAGCAGTCAGGGAACCGGGGAGCTGTTTTTT	CASSQGTGELFF	-	TRBJ2-2	-	12	TRBV10-2
TGTGCCAGCAGAATAACAGGGTTCGCGGGCTACACCTTC	CASRITGFAGYTF	-	TRBJ1-2	-	13	TRBV28
TGTGCCAGCAGCTTAACGCCCGGGTACCAAGAGACCCAGTACTTC	CASSLTPGYQETQYF	few	TRBJ2-5	-	15	TRBV7-3
TGTGCCAGCAGGCCAGGGGGCACCGGGGAGCTGTTTTTT	CASRPGGTGELFF	-	TRBJ2-2	TRBD1	13	TRBV7-3
TGTGCCAGCAGTTACGACTCAATTAGCTACGAGCAGTACTTC	CASSYDSISYEQYF	-	TRBJ2-7	-	14	TRBV6-6
TGTGCCAGCATCAGTGACAGGGGGCGGTGGGAGACCCAGTACTTC	CASISDRGRWETQYF	few	TRBJ2-5	TRBD1	15	TRBV2
TGTGCCAGCAGCCCTGACAGGCCCGGGGACACCGGGGAGCTGTTTTTT	CASSPDRPGDTGELFF	-	TRBJ2-2	-	16	TRBV7-9
TGTGCCAGCAGCTCCTCTCGTGCGGAGGGGGCGAATGAGCAGTTCTTC	CASSSSRAEGANEQFF	-	TRBJ2-1	-	16	TRBV7-3
TGTGCCAGCAGCTCCGGGACAGCCCTTAATGAAAAACTGTTTTTT	CASSSGTALNEKLFF	-	TRBJ1-4	TRBD1	15	TRBV5-5
TGCGCCAGCAGCTGGGGAGGACAGGGTTCTGGAAACACCATATATTTT	CASSWGGQGSGNTIYF	few	TRBJ1-3	TRBD1	16	TRBV5-1
TGCGCCAGCAGCCCGCCCGGGGGTCAGAAATACGAGCAGTACTTC	CASSPPGGQKYEQYF	-	TRBJ2-7	-	15	TRBV5-1
TGTGCCAGCAGCCCCAACCGACTAGTGGGTACCGGGGAGCTGTTTTTT	CASSPNRLVGTGELFF	-	TRBJ2-2	-	16	TRBV7-9
TGTGCCAGCAGTGGCGGGACCGCTTCCTACGAGCAGTACTTC	CASSGGTASYEQYF	-	TRBJ2-7	-	14	TRBV2
TGTGCCAGCAGCGGACTAGCGGTCTCCTACGAGCAGTACTTC	CASSGLAVSYEQYF	-	TRBJ2-7	TRBD2	14	TRBV6-1
TGTGCCAGCAGCCCCCGGCCTACTAGCGGCAGCACAGATACGCAGTATTTT	CASSPRPTSGSTDTQYF	-	TRBJ2-3	TRBD2	17	TRBV7-9
TGTGCCAGCAGTTACTCGCGAGAGAACACCGGGGAGCTGTTTTTT	CASSYSRENTGELFF	-	TRBJ2-2	-	15	TRBV6-5
TGTGCCAGCAGCTTAGTCGGGCGGGAGTGGAACACCGGGGAGCTGTTTTTT	CASSLVGREWNTGELFF	-	TRBJ2-2	TRBD2	17	TRBV11-3
TGTGCCAGCAGCTTAGTCCTTCGTAACACTGAAGCTTTCTTT	CASSLVLRNTEAFF	few	TRBJ1-1	-	14	TRBV7-9
TGTGCCAGCAGCTTAGTCGACCCGGGACACTACACCGGGGAGCTGTTTTTT	CASSLVDPGHYTGELFF	-	TRBJ2-2	-	17	TRBV7-8
TGTGCCAGCAGCTTGCCGGGCGGGAAGGGTTCCTACGAGCAGTACTTC	CASSLPGGKGSYEQYF	-	TRBJ2-7	-	16	TRBV5-4
TGTGCCACCAGCAGAGACCTCGGACTAGCGGGATTTGAACCCACAGATACGCAGTATTTT	CATSRDLGLAGFEPTDTQYF	-	TRBJ2-3	TRBD2	20	TRBV15
TGCGCCAGCAGCCAAGATCCCGAAGGGACAGGGGGCCAAGGTCAGCCCCAGCATTTT	CASSQDPEGTGGQGQPQHF	-	TRBJ1-5	TRBD1	19	TRBV4-1
TGTGCCAGCAGTGAGAACAGCCGCTATGGCTACACCTTC	CASSENSRYGYTF	-	TRBJ1-2	-	13	TRBV6-1
TGTGCCAGCAGCTTAGCGCCGCGACTAGCGGTCCTCACCGGGGAGCTGTTTTTT	CASSLAPRLAVLTGELFF	once	TRBJ2-2	TRBD2	18	TRBV7-9
TGTGCCAGTAGTATTACCGCTAGCGGGAGGGCCTACGAGCAGTACTTC	CASSITASGRAYEQYF	-	TRBJ2-7	TRBD2	16	TRBV19
TGTGCCAGCAGAAAAACAGGGCGTCCAGAGACCCAGTACTTC	CASRKTGRPETQYF	-	TRBJ2-5	-	14	TRBV27
TGTGCCAGCGGCTTGTACGGGACAGGGAGCACAGATACGCAGTATTTT	CASGLYGTGSTDTQYF	-	TRBJ2-3	TRBD1	16	TRBV5-5
TGTGCCAGCAGCTCCATTAGCATTGAGCAGTTCTTC	CASSSISIEQFF	-	TRBJ2-1	-	12	TRBV11-1
TGCGCCAGCAGCCGTAGCAGGGACTACGAGCAGTACTTC	CASSRSRDYEQYF	-	TRBJ2-7	-	13	TRBV4-1
TGTGCCAGCAGTACAGGTCCCGGGGCCAACGTCCTGACTTTC	CASSTGPGANVLTF	-	TRBJ2-6	-	14	TRBV2
TGCGCCAGCAGCTTATTTCCAGGATCCTACGAGCAGTACTTC	CASSLFPGSYEQYF	-	TRBJ2-7	-	14	TRBV5-1
TGTGCCAGCAGTCCCAGGGAAGCCACTGAAGCTTTCTTT	CASSPREATEAFF	-	TRBJ1-1	-	13	TRBV28
TGCGCCAGCAGCCAAGAGGGGGGAGGGAACTACAATGAGCAGTTCTTC	CASSQEGGGNYNEQFF	-	TRBJ2-1	TRBD2	16	TRBV4-1
TGTGCCATTTCAACGGGACATGGGTACAATGAGCAGTTCTTC	CAISTGHGYNEQFF	-	TRBJ2-1	-	14	TRBV10-3
TGTGCCAGCAGTGATATTAGCGGGAACTACAATGAGCAGTTCTTC	CASSDISGNYNEQFF	-	TRBJ2-1	TRBD2	15	TRBV27
TGTGCCAGCAGCTTAGGTCCGGGCGGGCGCCAAGAGACCCAGTACTTC	CASSLGPGGRQETQYF	-	TRBJ2-5	-	16	TRBV7-9
TGCGCCAGCAGCTTGGTAACGTCGGTCTATAATTCACCCCTCCACTTT	CASSLVTSVYNSPLHF	-	TRBJ1-6	-	16	TRBV5-1
TGTGCCAGCAGGACACAGGGTTCCGGAAACACCATATATTTT	CASRTQGSGNTIYF	few	TRBJ1-3	-	14	TRBV28
TGTGCCAGCAGTCCCCATTGGGGGGTCGACACTGAAGCTTTCTTT	CASSPHWGVDTEAFF	-	TRBJ1-1	-	15	TRBV6-1
TGTGCCAGCAGCAAAGCGCGGGGGAGAGCCAAAAACATTCAGTACTTC	CASSKARGRAKNIQYF	few	TRBJ2-4	-	16	TRBV21-1
TGTGCCAGCAGCCTTAGGGAAAAACAGGGATATGGCTACACCTTC	CASSLREKQGYGYTF	-	TRBJ1-2	-	15	TRBV7-8
TGTGCCAGCAGCTTATACCCCGGTCAGGGGGCCCACGAGCAGTACTTC	CASSLYPGQGAHEQYF	-	TRBJ2-7	TRBD1	16	TRBV11-2
TGTGCCAGCAGTCCGAGCGGGAGGGGACCCTACGAGCAGTACTTC	CASSPSGRGPYEQYF	-	TRBJ2-7	TRBD2	15	TRBV27
TGCGCCAGCAGCTTGGTCCCGGACAGCTCCTACGAGCAGTACTTC	CASSLVPDSSYEQYF	-	TRBJ2-7	-	15	TRBV5-1
TGTGCCAGCAGGACGGGACAGGGGGCTCAGCCCCAGCATTTT	CASRTGQGAQPQHF	-	TRBJ1-5	TRBD1	14	TRBV6-1
TGTGCCAGTAGTATGCTTGGGACAGGGGGAAGCGAGCAGTACTTC	CASSMLGTGGSEQYF	-	TRBJ2-7	TRBD1	15	TRBV19